Here is one T cell receptor (beta chain) with its context. This CDR3 region has 16 residues. CDR1 and CDR2 from the germline V gene are SGHAT and FQNNGV. Trimming removed 5 bases from V and 3 bases from J; junction bases left unmatched: 10. The sample belongs to a study of technical replicates of blood from several donors. This table comes from immunoSEQ multiplex PCR, and its TCRdb copy is limited to in-frame clones, with some not included. The repertoire consists of roughly 79,000 clones, with approximately 93% occurring once and the leading ten covering around 0.43%. The chain is built from TRBV11-2 and TRBJ2-3; 8 bases are a match to TRBD2. This TCR came from a human donor in good health. Sequenced material: T cells isolated from PBMCs. The CDR3 nucleotides are TGTGCCAGCAGCATAAGCGGGAGAGCGAAGACAGATACGCAGTATTTT. Translation gives CASSISGRAKTDTQYF.